This entry describes one T cell receptor (beta chain). This receptor's antigen is unknown. Base qualities are not recorded, but no much larger clone differs from it by a single base. V is clipped by 5 bases and J by 0 bases, and the sequence between their germline boundaries is 8 bases long. From cysteine to phenylalanine, the CDR3 is 13 amino acids long. CDR3 DNA is the only sequence kept; it has 39 bases, read in frame from the first base. Looking up the germline V gene (reference sequence) yields CDR1 SGHAT and CDR2 FQDESV. Each sample received between roughly 2 and 4.92 ug of genomic DNA as input, and paired samples received equal DNA input. TCR beta libraries were built with the immunoSEQ hsTCRbeta Kit using multiplexed V and J gene primers in two PCR steps. The pooled libraries, together with positive and negative controls, were sequenced on an Illumina MiSeq running a 100-cycle paired-end protocol. As for the authors' bioinformatics: The immunoSEQ vendor processed the raw data into normalized, annotated TCR beta repertoire reports. Richness was defined as the number of unique clones by nucleotide sequence, and the iChao1 and Efron-Thisted estimators were used to extrapolate total richness. Pielou's evenness, Simpson's index, top-ten clone proportional abundance, and Morisita overlap index were used to characterize and compare paired lesions. TCRdb took over this immuneACCESS table, retaining in-frame rearrangements with V and J assigned. Such tables are incomplete; in checked studies, under half of the missing clones stem from an unresolved V gene, and the remainder is unexplained. The V and J calls and the clone size are those of that table, but D and trimming were determined from the DNA. The sample table shows about a thousand clones, and over 80% are seen once. Of the sample, under 8% falls within the top ten clones.

Patients underwent resection for synchronous oligometastatic disease or delayed recurrence of a solitary brain metastasis. Patients with a history of multiple malignancies were excluded so that cancers other than NSCLC would not be included. Tumor areas were macrodissected from several deparaffinized approximately 9.2 um unstained sections under guidance from marked H&E slides. All specimens were formalin-fixed and paraffin-embedded (FFPE). Genomic DNA was extracted using the AllPrep DNA/RNA FFPE Kit. The data stem from a study of T cells in lung cancer brain metastases (dated by TCRdb to the late 2010s). About the full investigation: Most of the roughly 20 patients had a history of tobacco use, with a median of about 36 pack-years. Nine tenths of the roughly 20 patients received no interval therapy between primary and metastasis resection. The median interval between acquisition of the primary specimen and acquisition of the brain metastasis specimen was 300 to 400 days. The study compared TCR beta CDR3 repertoires between fully resected primary non-small cell lung cancers and paired brain metastases. The cohort comprised around 20 patients contributing about 40 specimens, one primary lung lesion and one brain metastasis each. Patients had a median age at first diagnosis of roughly 59 years, with 8 or 9 males and 11 females. The average DNA integrity number was 3.8 in both primary and metastatic specimens, and the two sites did not differ significantly. On the study overall, not on this receptor specifically: The ten most abundant clones accounted for a significantly larger fraction of the repertoire in brain metastases than in primaries, which suggests clonal expansion. It was not possible to control for the effects of preoperative corticosteroids on T cell infiltration in brain metastases. Brain metastases had significantly fewer unique productive clones than paired primaries (median 1540 versus 4551). DNA fragmentation in the FFPE samples may have prevented recovery of the complete infiltrating T cell repertoire. Most clones were specific to a single lesion, and paired lesions overlapped only to a limited degree (mean Morisita index about 0.24).

The specimen was tumor tissue from a brain metastasis. Per the publication, the cell subset or site label means: paired resected brain metastasis. The chain is assembled from TRBV11-1 and TRBJ2-7, with an unclear D gene assignment. This TCR derives from a woman in her 70s with non-small cell lung cancer that had spread to the brain. The nucleotide sequence reads TGTGCCAGCAGCCCCCGGAGCTCCTACGAGCAGTACTTC. It codes for CASSPRSSYEQYF.